This TCR beta chain came from a study of blood T cell repertoires in COVID-19 (dated by TCRdb to the early 2020s). About the investigation overall: Collaborator samples came from the United States, Italy and Spain and covered acute and convalescent phases of COVID-19. The material from the prospective study consisted of cDNA or gDNA derived from T cells, B-cell-depleted T cells, or PBMCs. The dataset comprised deeply sampled blood TCRbeta repertoires from subjects exposed to, actively infected with, or recovered from COVID-19. A de-identified subject ID, COVID-19 status, age in years and sex were almost always included in the sample metadata. Where available, HLA class I and class II types were obtained from metadata supplied by the sample provider rather than from assay-based typing. A freely available public database, intended as a resource for researchers studying the immune response to SARS-CoV-2, is where the repertoires were released. The samples were drawn from two sources: the first 160 participants of the ongoing ImmuneRACE study, and 1,000 to 1,500 subjects contributed by 6 global collaborators. Broad study findings and their caveats: How much clinical and demographic metadata was included differed by source and by participant, and the metadata was provided uncurated.

The collaborating institutions used their own protocols to collect whole blood in K2EDTA tubes. For TCRbeta analysis, collaborators shipped samples as frozen whole blood, isolated PBMCs, or DNA extracted from either of those sample types. A note on this clone: Its recognized antigen is unknown. Nothing much larger sits one base from this clone, and base qualities are not available.

TCRbeta CDR3 regions were amplified from genomic DNA using the immunoSEQ Assay, a bias-controlled multiplex PCR. For the original study's pipeline: Within the assay, amplification of reference gene primers was used to estimate how many nucleated cells each sample contained. Sequence reads were collapsed and filtered to measure the absolute abundance of every unique TCRbeta CDR3 rearrangement. For each sample, productive Simpson clonality was calculated as the square root of Simpson's diversity index over productive rearrangements. The source is immuneACCESS, and TCRdb retained only in-frame sequences with V and J called. Part of the clones is not carried over; for the studies checked, unresolved V genes explain less than half of this, and the remainder is unexplained. That table is the source of V, J and clone size, and D and trimming were worked out from the DNA. The sample table contains about 220,000 clones; only one count was recorded for about 90% of them. The biggest ten clones account for roughly 2% of the sample.

This TCR derives from a man between 40 and 49 years old with active or convalescent COVID-19. What was sequenced was peripheral blood.

The nucleotide sequence is TGTGCCAGCAGCCTGGACATCTACGAGCAGTACTTC. The encoded protein is CASSLDIYEQYF. The V and J segments used are TRBV5-4 and TRBJ2-7; TRBD1 is perhaps the D gene, given 5 matching bases. Via the germline V gene (reference sequence), CDR1 is SGHNT and CDR2 YYREEE. V drops 4 bases and J drops 3 bases, leaving 8 bases in between. The CDR3 sequence holds 12 residues, the cysteine and phenylalanine included. Only the CDR3 portion is preserved as DNA: 36 bases, with reading frame beginning at the first base.